This TCR beta chain derives from a study of T cells after yellow fever vaccination. TCR cDNA was made by 5'RACE template switching, adding a universal primer site and UMIs. Via MiXCR, TCRdb re-called the 5' RACE reads, giving one row per CDR3 protein. Of 200,000 to 250,000 distinct CDR3 sequences listed, less than 9% were seen once; the top ten hold 0.85%. The V and J ends lost 4 bases and 6 bases, in that order; junction bases with no gene match: 10. The CDR3 loop spans 18 amino acids. Germline CDR1 SGHRS, CDR2 YFSETQ. With regard to this clonotype: The antigen is unknown.

Study-level points and caveats: Weaker, the secondary response had a peak occurring faster, on day 5 versus 15. Clones from primary vaccination mostly reappeared after the booster (around 96% CD4, roughly 87% CD8).

This receptor was identified in a man under 40 who received the YFV17D yellow fever vaccine. This specimen was CD4+ T cells sorted from PBMCs, taken 15 days after the yellow fever booster vaccination. The chain joins TRBV5-1 to TRBJ2-1; 16 bases line up with TRBD2. DNA of the CDR3: TGCGCCAGCAGCAGATTGGCCGGGACTAGCGGGAGGGTCAATGAGCAGTTCTTC. This sequence encodes CASSRLAGTSGRVNEQFF. The full variable domain, in which reference TRBV5-1 and TRBJ2-1 provide the parts outside the CDR3, is KAGVTQTPRYLIKTRGQQVTLSCSPISGHRSVSWYQQTPGQGLQFLFEYFSETQRNKGNFPGRFSGRQFSNSRSEMNVSTLELGDSALYLCASSRLAGTSGRVNEQFFGPGTRLTVL.